Listed here are 28 T cell receptor beta chains from one sample, sequenced in a study of blood T cell repertoires in COVID-19. Sequencing was performed with immunoSEQ multiplex PCR; in TCRdb, only in-frame clones are kept and a portion is missing. Of some 230,000 clones detected, about 86% appear once; the ten largest clones hold around 3%. Sequenced input: peripheral blood. These TCRs come from a woman aged 25 to 39 who had recovered from COVID-19.

The V call is TRBV5-1, the J call TRBJ2-7; 8 positions match TRBD1. CDR1 is SGHRS and CDR2 is YFSETQ in the germline V gene. The CDR3 spans 15 residues. After removal of 5 bases from V and 2 bases from J, the junction contained 9 bases not matched to a gene. CDR3: CASRGGTGHTYEQYF. As DNA, the CDR3 is TGCGCCAGCAGAGGCGGGACAGGACATACCTACGAGCAGTACTTC.

This chain uses TRBV5-4 with TRBJ2-3, with D possibly matching TRBD2 (6 bases). CDR1 is SGHNT, CDR2 YYREEE, per germline (reference sequence). The CDR3 consists of 16 residues. V gave up 4 bases and J gave up 2 bases, with 17 bases separating them. The CDR3 DNA follows: TGTGCCAGCAGCACGGAATGGGACTCTGACACAGATACGCAGTATTTT. Translating gives CASSTEWDSDTDTQYF.

With regard to this clone: The sample holds other DNA sequences that translate to the same CDR3. The chain carries TRBV5-1 and TRBJ2-5; D gene unclear. Trimming removed 4 bases from V and 5 bases from J, with 9 bases in between. CDR3 length: 12 residues. CDR1 and CDR2 (germline): SGHRS, YFSETQ. CDR3 DNA sequence: TGCGCCAGCAGCCTAGTAGAGGAGACCCAGTACTTC. Protein: CASSLVEETQYF.

The gene calls are TRBV2 and TRBJ1-6, with D tentatively TRBD1 (5 bases). Between the trimmed V and J ends, which lost 5 bases and 0 bases, there was a span of 14 bases. The CDR3 length is 17 residues. CDR1 SNHLY and CDR2 FYNNEI come from the germline V gene. CDR3 nucleotides: TGTGCCAGCAGTCTATCGACAGCGAGCTCCTATAATTCACCCCTCCACTTT. This sequence encodes CASSLSTASSYNSPLHF.

V is TRBV10-1 and J is TRBJ2-3, with 11 positions matching TRBD2. V gave up 2 bases and J gave up 10 bases; unmatched junction bases: 2. This CDR3 spans 13 amino acids. Germline CDR1 reads WNHNN; CDR2 reads SYGVQD (reference sequence). The CDR3 loop reads CASSEPTSGAQYF. The CDR3 bases are TGCGCCAGCAGTGAGCCGACTAGCGGGGCGCAGTATTTT.

The rearrangement uses TRBV4-2 and TRBJ2-3; TRBD2 might be the D (5 bases). Looked up from germline, CDR1 is LGHNA and CDR2 is YNFKEQ. The CDR3 covers 17 residues. V was shortened by 0 bases and J by 2 bases, with 15 bases between the two germline ends. The CDR3 DNA sequence: TGTGCCAGCAGCCAAGACCCTCGAGCGGAGTACACAGATACGCAGTATTTT. Amino acid sequence: CASSQDPRAEYTDTQYF.

The chain links TRBV9 to TRBJ1-1, with TRBD1 identical over 8 bases. After removal of 3 bases from V and 4 bases from J, the junction contained 5 bases not matched to a gene. The CDR3 loop spans 14 amino acids. Germline V gives CDR1 SGDLS, CDR2 YYNGEE. The CDR3, as DNA: TGTGCCAGCAGCGGGCCAGGGGGCGGCACTGAAGCTTTCTTT. Amino acid sequence: CASSGPGGGTEAFF.

Comment on this clone: Other DNA variants within this sample encode the same CDR3. The rearrangement links TRBV28 to TRBJ1-2; D may be TRBD1 (5 bases). Trimming cost V 7 bases and J 4 bases, with 7 bases left between them. The CDR3 runs 11 residues. CDR1 MDHEN and CDR2 SYDVKM come from the germline V gene. In nucleotides, the CDR3 is TGTGCCAGCAACCAGGGCTATGGCTACACCTTC. This gives the protein CASNQGYGYTF.

This clone was detected once. The chain joins TRBV9 to TRBJ2-3; D remains ambiguous. CDR3 length equals 14 residues. Germline V gives CDR1 SGDLS, CDR2 YYNGEE. V shed 2 bases and J shed 1 base, with 8 bases lying between them. This chain's CDR3 is CASSVGRGTDTQYF. CDR3 DNA sequence: TGTGCCAGCAGCGTCGGCCGGGGCACAGATACGCAGTATTTT.

J is TRBJ2-5 and V is TRBV27; possible D gene TRBD2, 6 bases. The CDR3 is 16 amino acids. Trimming shortened V by 1 base and J by 2 bases, and 14 bases separated the two germline ends. Germline V gene sequence: CDR1 MNHEY, CDR2 SMNVEV (reference sequence). In nucleotides, the CDR3 is TGTGCCAGCAGTTTATGGGGGTCTAGCGCACAAGAGACCCAGTACTTC. Translation: CASSLWGSSAQETQYF.

This clone was found a few times. The chain links TRBV18 to TRBJ2-1; perhaps TRBD1 as D (6 bases). The germline V gene encodes CDR1 KGHSH and CDR2 LQKENI. V was pared by 0 bases and J by 4 bases, with 13 bases between. The CDR3 is made up of 16 amino acids. The CDR3: CASSPPGGAIYNEQFF. CDR3 coding DNA: TGTGCCAGCTCACCACCAGGGGGAGCCATATACAATGAGCAGTTCTTC.

This chain links TRBV7-3 with TRBJ1-1, with TRBD1 identical over 7 bases. The CDR3 sequence is 17 residues long. Germline V lookup: CDR1 SGHTA, CDR2 FQGTGA. Trimming took 1 base from V and 0 from J; bases not matched to a gene: 8. CDR3: CASSLSPSGQVNTEAFF. In DNA form, the CDR3 reads TGTGCCAGCAGCTTAAGTCCTTCCGGACAGGTGAACACTGAAGCTTTCTTT. Together with reference TRBV7-3 and TRBJ1-1, the CDR3 gives the full variable domain: GAGVSQTPSNKVTEKGKYVELRCDPISGHTALYWYRQSLGQGPEFLIYFQGTGAADDSGLPNDRFFAVRPEGSVSTLKIQRTERGDSAVYLCASSLSPSGQVNTEAFFGQGTRLTVV.

This chain connects TRBV2 to TRBJ2-7; D call uncertain. V lost 3 bases and J lost 7, with 10 bases in between. This CDR3 region has 12 residues. Germline loops: CDR1 SNHLY, CDR2 FYNNEI. DNA for the CDR3: TGTGCCAGCAGTGATCAGGCCCTTGAGCAGTACTTC. Residues: CASSDQALEQYF.

The V call is TRBV6-5, the J call TRBJ2-3; TRBD2 aligns across 7 bases. V lost 0 bases and J lost 6; bases outside the gene matches: 9. The CDR3 contains 16 residues. Germline CDR1 is MNHEY and CDR2 is SVGAGI. The chain's CDR3 is CASSYSRWGSGDTQYF. The DNA of the CDR3 is TGTGCCAGCAGTTACTCGAGGTGGGGTAGCGGGGATACGCAGTATTTT.

J is TRBJ2-7 and V is TRBV4-1; D may be TRBD1 (6 bases). CDR1 is MGHRA and CDR2 is YSYEKL in the germline V gene. V gave up 4 bases and J gave up 2 bases, with 21 bases separating them. CDR3 length: 17 residues. The CDR3 coding sequence is TGCGCCAGCAGCCCCCGGGACATCCTCCTTTCCACCTACGAGCAGTACTTC. The encoded protein is CASSPRDILLSTYEQYF.

This clone showed up just a few times. The chain has TRBV27 and TRBJ2-2, with D tentatively TRBD2 (6 bases). The V gene's germline CDR1 is MNHEY and CDR2 SMNVEV (reference sequence). V lost 1 base and J 1 base, leaving 13 bases between the germline ends. This CDR3 is built from 17 residues. CDR3 amino acids: CASSLYGGGRNTGELFF. The CDR3, as DNA: TGTGCCAGCAGTTTATACGGGGGAGGAAGGAACACCGGGGAGCTGTTTTTT.

The V gene is TRBV27, the J gene TRBJ2-1, with 7 bases fitting TRBD2. CDR1 MNHEY and CDR2 SMNVEV come from the germline V gene (reference sequence). The CDR3 covers 15 residues. With V trimmed by 6 bases and J by 4 bases, 9 bases remained unmatched. CDR3 sequence reads: CASSQTSPFYNEQFF. For the CDR3, the DNA is TGTGCCAGCAGCCAGACTAGCCCATTTTACAATGAGCAGTTCTTC.

This clone was recorded once. J is TRBJ2-7 and V is TRBV29-1; D is possibly TRBD2 (6 bases). The CDR3 totals 13 residues. Per germline, CDR1 SQVTM and CDR2 ANQGSEA. V gave up 1 base and J gave up 2 bases, with 9 bases separating them. The CDR3 reads CSVEGTGAYEQYF. The CDR3 DNA follows: TGCAGCGTTGAAGGGACGGGGGCCTACGAGCAGTACTTC.

The chain uses TRBV7-3 and TRBJ2-1, with TRBD2 matching 7 bases. Germline loops: CDR1 SGHTA, CDR2 FQGTGA. The V and J ends lost 5 bases and 4 bases, in that order; junction bases with no gene match: 8. This CDR3 is 15 amino acids long. In nucleotides, the CDR3 is TGTGCCAGCAGCATAGGGACTACCTCATACAATGAGCAGTTCTTC. It yields the protein CASSIGTTSYNEQFF.

The chain couples TRBV2 to TRBJ2-7; the match to TRBD1 covers 8 bases. Unmatched junction bases numbered 10, after V lost 5 bases and J lost 4 bases. This CDR3 comprises 15 residues. Germline CDR1 SNHLY, CDR2 FYNNEI. CDR3 region: CASSPTGQGNYEQYF. As DNA, the CDR3 is TGTGCCAGCAGTCCAACAGGACAGGGAAATTACGAGCAGTACTTC. Drawing the rest from reference TRBV2 and TRBJ2-7, the complete variable domain is EPEVTQTPSHQVTQMGQEVILRCVPISNHLYFYWYRQILGQKVEFLVSFYNNEISEKSEIFDDQFSVERPDGSNFTLKIRSTKLEDSAMYFCASSPTGQGNYEQYFGPGTRLTVT.

The chain combines TRBV3-1 (or the pseudogene TRBV3-2) with TRBJ2-5, with TRBD1 identical over 9 bases. Trimming removed 0 bases from V and 7 bases from J; junction bases left unmatched: 9. The CDR3 is 16 residues long. CDR1 LGHDT and CDR2 YNNKEL come from the germline V gene (reference sequence). The CDR3 DNA is TGTGCCAGCAGCCAAGACCGGGACAGGGTAATAGTGACCCAGTACTTC. Protein: CASSQDRDRVIVTQYF.

The chain carries TRBV6-2 or TRBV6-3 and TRBJ1-1; possibly TRBD1 for D (5 bases). The CDR3 runs 15 residues. V was shortened by 7 bases and J by 5 bases, with 20 bases between the two germline ends. CDR1 is MNHEY, CDR2 SVGEGT, per germline. This CDR3 reads CASIPGGTGYTEAFF. The CDR3 region has the DNA TGTGCCAGCATCCCGGGAGGGACGGGTTATACTGAAGCTTTCTTT.

J is TRBJ1-2 and V is TRBV6-4; 9 positions match TRBD1. V shed 8 bases and J 0 bases; nucleotides not matched to a gene: 1. The germline V gene encodes CDR1 MRHNA and CDR2 SNTAGT. The CDR3 covers 13 residues. Written as DNA, the CDR3 is TGTGCCAGCGGGGACAGGGCTAACTATGGCTACACCTTC. Translating gives CASGDRANYGYTF.

The chain carries TRBV7-9 and TRBJ2-7; 10 nucleotides agree with TRBD2. The junction had 9 bases not matched to a gene; V was cut back by 3 bases and J by 4 bases. CDR1 is SEHNR, CDR2 FQNEAQ, per germline (reference sequence). The CDR3 is made up of 16 amino acids. The CDR3 DNA sequence: TGTGCCAGCAGCTTTTCTAGCGGGAGACTTATTTACGAGCAGTACTTC. Protein: CASSFSSGRLIYEQYF.

The rearrangement joins TRBV9 to TRBJ2-2, with D possibly TRBD1 on 6 matching bases. V was clipped by 0 bases and J by 0 bases, with 9 bases between them. There are 16 residues in the CDR3. Germline CDR1 and CDR2: SGDLS and YYNGEE. This chain's CDR3 is CASSVVDRSNTGELFF. The CDR3 DNA sequence: TGTGCCAGCAGCGTAGTGGACAGATCGAACACCGGGGAGCTGTTTTTT.

The CDR3 nucleotides read TGTGCCAGCAGCGAGGGACTAGCGGGAGTGAACAATGAGCAGTTCTTC. It translates to CASSEGLAGVNNEQFF. The chain joins TRBV28 to TRBJ2-1, with 14 nucleotides matching TRBD2. Trimming took 6 bases from V and 5 from J; bases not matched to a gene: 6. Per germline, CDR1 MDHEN and CDR2 SYDVKM. The CDR3 sequence is 16 residues long.

This chain joins TRBV30 and TRBJ1-3; the D is unclear. Trimming removed 7 bases at V and 0 bases at J, with 7 bases between. The CDR3 loop spans 12 amino acids. Germline assignment: CDR1 GTSNPN and CDR2 SVGIG (reference sequence). The CDR3 protein is CASLSSGNTIYF. In DNA, the CDR3 is TGTGCCTCCCTGAGCTCTGGAAACACCATATATTTT.

The V call is TRBV5-8, the J call TRBJ1-5; D is possibly TRBD1 (6 bases). Deletions cut 6 bases from V and 1 base from J, with 14 bases between. This CDR3 is 15 amino acids long. Germline V CDR1 and CDR2: SGHTS, YDEGEE. The CDR3 DNA follows: TGTGCCAGCAAACGTAGCGGGACAAGCAATCAGCCCCAGCATTTT. Translated, it gives CASKRSGTSNQPQHF.